One and the same sample provided the 5 T cell receptor beta chains below, sequenced in a study of blood T cell repertoires in COVID-19. Here immunoSEQ multiplex PCR was the method, and the copy in TCRdb shows in-frame clones only, minus some. Counted here are approximately 490,000 clones, about nine tenths occurring once; the ten biggest clones make up around 8%. The sample consisted of PBMCs or T cells enriched from blood (not recorded which). All receptors come from an older woman who had recovered from COVID-19.

This clone was seen only once. The chain joins TRBV9 to TRBJ2-3, with 8 positions matching TRBD2. This CDR3 has 14 residues. Germline loops: CDR1 SGDLS, CDR2 YYNGEE. The CDR3 here is CASGRGGRTDTQYF. The CDR3 DNA is TGTGCTTCTGGCCGGGGGGGTCGGACAGATACGCAGTATTTT. Variable domain in full (rest from reference TRBV9 and TRBJ2-3): DSGVTQTPKHLITATGQRVTLRCSPRSGDLSVYWYQQSLDQGLQFLIQYYNGEERAKGNILERFSAQQFPDLHSELNLSSLELGDSALYFCASGRGGRTDTQYFGPGTRLTVL.

The chain recombines TRBV27 with TRBJ1-1; 8 bases line up with TRBD1. CDR1 MNHEY and CDR2 SMNVEV come from the germline V gene (reference sequence). This CDR3 has 19 residues. V shed 6 bases and J 0 bases; nucleotides not matched to a gene: 18. The CDR3 reads CASSPRRQGRGNVNTEAFF. CDR3 bases: TGTGCCAGCAGCCCAAGACGACAGGGGAGGGGGAATGTGAACACTGAAGCTTTCTTT.

This chain connects TRBV11-2 to TRBJ2-3; TRBD1 might be the D (6 bases). V lost 4 bases and J lost 2, with 13 bases in between. Germline loops: CDR1 SGHAT, CDR2 FQNNGV. The CDR3 loop spans 15 amino acids. The CDR3 sequence is CASSSRGFDTDTQYF. The DNA for the CDR3 is TGTGCCAGCAGCTCGAGGGGGTTTGACACAGATACGCAGTATTTT.

J is TRBJ2-1 and V is TRBV27, with a tentative D call TRBD1 (7 bases). Germline assignment: CDR1 MNHEY and CDR2 SMNVEV (reference sequence). The V end was cut by 7 bases, the J end by 6 bases, with 16 bases between. There are 14 residues in the CDR3. CDR3 amino acids: CASTSGGLPNEQFF. The CDR3, as DNA: TGTGCCAGCACATCAGGGGGGCTCCCCAATGAGCAGTTCTTC.

J is TRBJ2-1 and V is TRBV3-1 (or the pseudogene TRBV3-2); possibly TRBD2 for D (6 bases). CDR1 and CDR2 (germline): LGHDT, YNNKEL (reference sequence). Between the trimmed V and J ends, which lost 5 bases and 4 bases, there was a span of 15 bases. The CDR3 spans 15 residues. The CDR3 here is CASSLLSGPYNEQFF. CDR3 bases: TGTGCCAGCAGCTTGCTTAGCGGACCATACAATGAGCAGTTCTTC.